These 30 T cell receptor beta chains originate from one sample sequenced in a study of vaccination and CD4 T cells after COVID-19. The sample's time point: late sampling 161 to 241 days after vaccination in a few convalescent patients. Treatment indicated: roughly ten-day PBMC culture with coronavirus spike peptide pools or control peptides (ViraFEST assay). Sequencing of the DNA from cultured CD4+ T cells was carried out with the Oncomine TCR Beta short-read assay. TCRdb fed the PCR reads into MiXCR, producing one record per CDR3 protein. The profile covers about 25,000 distinct CDR3 sequences, with more than 25% appearing a single time and approximately 3% taken by the ten largest. What these receptors recognize is not known. Material: CD4+ T cells from blood, cultured in vitro, obtained about 7 months after SARS-CoV-2 vaccination. All receptors come from a human donor who had recovered from COVID-19.

In DNA, the CDR3 is TGTGCCAGCAGTTTTGGGAACATTCAGTACTTC. Its protein is CASSFGNIQYF. The chain employs TRBV12-3 or TRBV12-4 and TRBJ2-4; no clear D gene. This CDR3 has 11 residues. Between the trimmed V and J ends, which lost 3 bases and 7 bases, there was a span of 4 bases.

CDR3 residues: CASNHGTGGGYTF. The DNA of the CDR3 is TGTGCCAGTAACCATGGGACAGGGGGCGGCTACACCTTC. The gene calls are TRBV19 and TRBJ1-2; 12 nucleotides line up with TRBD1. Losses at the gene ends were 7 bases for V and 8 bases for J; bases not matched to a gene: 5. CDR1 and CDR2 (germline): LNHDA, SQIVND (reference sequence). The CDR3 totals 13 residues.

In this sample, this clonotype turned up a few times. V is TRBV28 and J is TRBJ2-3; possibly TRBD1 or TRBD2 for D (5 bases each). The CDR3 spans 13 residues. Trimming cost V 5 bases and J 2 bases, with 8 bases left between them. The germline V gene encodes CDR1 MDHEN and CDR2 SYDVKM. The CDR3 protein is CASSGDLTDTQYF. The CDR3 region has the DNA TGTGCCAGCAGTGGGGACCTCACAGATACGCAGTATTTT.

This clonotype appeared a few times. The V and J genes are TRBV19 and TRBJ1-1; 9 positions match TRBD1. This CDR3 region has 13 residues. V dropped 1 base and J dropped 6; count of bases not matched to a gene: 0. Germline values: CDR1 LNHDA, CDR2 SQIVND (reference sequence). CDR3 sequence (DNA): TGTGCCAGTAGTATAGGACAGGGGGCTGAAGCTTTCTTT. It translates to CASSIGQGAEAFF.

The chain has TRBV6-1 and TRBJ1-2; the match to TRBD1 covers 10 bases. Germline assignment: CDR1 MNHNS and CDR2 SASEGT. Trimming removed 4 bases from V and 5 bases from J; junction bases left unmatched: 7. CDR3 size: 15 residues. The CDR3 DNA is TGTGCCAGCAGTGCGCGACAGGGGGCAGCTTATGGCTACACCTTC. It encodes CASSARQGAAYGYTF.

The rearrangement links TRBV20-1 to TRBJ2-3; a weak D match, TRBD2 (6 bases). The CDR3 loop spans 13 amino acids. V gave up 5 bases and J gave up 5 bases, with 14 bases separating them. Germline loops: CDR1 DFQATT, CDR2 SNEGSKA (reference sequence). CDR3 DNA sequence: TGCAGTGCTCGGGGAGGTACTGGAGATACGCAGTATTTT. Translation: CSARGGTGDTQYF.

The chain has TRBV7-9 and TRBJ2-2; D is unresolved. The CDR3 is 14 residues long. The germline V gene encodes CDR1 SEHNR and CDR2 FQNEAQ (reference sequence). V was trimmed by 5 bases and J by 5 bases, leaving 12 bases between them. CDR3 nucleotides: TGTGCCAGCAGCCCACCACTATCGACCGGGGAGCTGTTTTTT. Translating gives CASSPPLSTGELFF.

The chain uses TRBV6-1 and TRBJ2-4, with D unclear. Trimming removed 5 bases from V and 6 bases from J, with 11 bases in between. Germline assignment: CDR1 MNHNS and CDR2 SASEGT. This CDR3 contains 13 residues. CDR3 in amino acids: CASSNGPGNIQYF. In DNA, the CDR3 is TGTGCCAGCAGTAACGGTCCTGGAAACATTCAGTACTTC.

V gene TRBV10-3 combines with J gene TRBJ2-1; possible D gene TRBD2, 6 bases. The CDR3 has 15 residues. V shed 4 bases and J shed 7 bases, with 17 bases lying between them. Germline V CDR1 and CDR2: ENHRY, SYGVKD. CDR3 in DNA: TGTGCCATCAGTGGATCGGGGGTGACCCCTAATGAGCAGTTCTTC. It encodes CAISGSGVTPNEQFF.

The V call is TRBV20-1, the J call TRBJ2-5; 11 bases align to TRBD2. V shed 5 bases and J 0 bases; nucleotides not matched to a gene: 5. This CDR3 spans 15 amino acids. The germline V gene has CDR1 DFQATT and CDR2 SNEGSKA (reference sequence). The CDR3 loop is CSADGTSGNQETQYF. The CDR3 DNA sequence: TGCAGTGCTGACGGGACTAGCGGAAACCAAGAGACCCAGTACTTC.

V and J are TRBV27 and TRBJ2-3; D might be TRBD2 (6 bases). Germline lookup yields CDR1 MNHEY and CDR2 SMNVEV (reference sequence). CDR3 length: 14 amino acids. V was trimmed by 6 bases and J by 2 bases, leaving 12 bases between them. The CDR3 sequence is CASSRDFDTDTQYF. CDR3 nucleotide sequence: TGTGCCAGCAGCCGGGACTTTGACACAGATACGCAGTATTTT.

CDR3 DNA sequence: TGTGCCAGCACGGCGCCCCGGAACCCCTACGAGCAGTACTTC. Its translation is CASTAPRNPYEQYF. This chain links TRBV6-1 with TRBJ2-7; D not resolved. Trimming took off 7 bases at V and 2 bases at J, with 15 bases between the two ends. The CDR3 has 14 residues. The germline V gene has CDR1 MNHNS and CDR2 SASEGT.

The genes are TRBV4-1 and TRBJ2-1; D is possibly TRBD2 (6 bases). Germline V lookup: CDR1 MGHRA, CDR2 YSYEKL. CDR3 length: 16 amino acids. V lost 1 base, J lost 9 bases, and 19 bases lay in between. CDR3 bases: TGCGCCAGCAGCCAAGGGCACCACGGGAGTCCTGGTGAGCAGTTCTTC. Translation gives CASSQGHHGSPGEQFF.

This clonotype was seen a few times. The genes are TRBV20-1 and TRBJ1-1; 7 bases line up with TRBD1. Germline assignment: CDR1 DFQATT and CDR2 SNEGSKA (reference sequence). CDR3 length equals 14 residues. J gave up 0 bases and V 2 bases, and 3 bases lay outside the gene matches. In nucleotides, the CDR3 is TGCAGTGCTAGACAGGGGGTTTTGAACACTGAAGCTTTCTTT. Translated, it gives CSARQGVLNTEAFF.

The rearrangement uses TRBV7-3 and TRBJ2-3; D assignment may be TRBD1 or TRBD2 (5 bases each). Germline loops: CDR1 SGHTA, CDR2 FQGTGA. The length of the CDR3 is 14 residues. Trimming pared 3 bases from V and 2 bases from J, leaving 9 bases between. DNA of the CDR3: TGTGCCAGCAGCTTCCGGGACCCCACAGATACGCAGTATTTT. It is translated as CASSFRDPTDTQYF.

CDR3 nucleotide sequence: TGTGCCAGTAGTCAAACGACAGGGGGCTTAGGGACTGAAGCTTTCTTT. It is translated as CASSQTTGGLGTEAFF. This chain joins TRBV19 and TRBJ1-1; TRBD1 matches at 10 bases. The germline V gene encodes CDR1 LNHDA and CDR2 SQIVND (reference sequence). V shed 5 bases and J 5 bases; nucleotides not matched to a gene: 11. This CDR3 has 16 amino acids.

This chain links TRBV4-2 with TRBJ1-2, with unresolved D. The CDR3 runs to 13 residues. Germline V CDR1 and CDR2: LGHNA, YNFKEQ. Trimming cost V 0 bases and J 8 bases, with 10 bases left between them. Here the CDR3 DNA reads TGTGCCAGCAGCCAAGATGACCGAAGGGGCTACACCTTC. Protein: CASSQDDRRGYTF.

The CDR3 spells CASSPISGMGYEQYF. CDR3 sequence (DNA): TGCGCCAGCAGCCCGATTAGCGGGATGGGATACGAGCAGTACTTC. This sequence joins TRBV4-3 and TRBJ2-7, with 8 bases that match TRBD2. This CDR3 region has 15 residues. Germline CDR1 LGHNA, CDR2 YSLEER. Losses at the gene ends were 4 bases for V and 4 bases for J; bases not matched to a gene: 9.

The CDR3 sequence: CASSAALGRSGGGASYNEQFF. In DNA form, the CDR3 reads TGTGCCAGCAGTGCTGCCCTTGGTAGAAGCGGGGGCGGGGCATCCTACAATGAGCAGTTCTTC. This sequence joins TRBV27 and TRBJ2-1, with 8 bases identical to TRBD2. This CDR3 has 21 amino acids. V lost 5 bases to trimming and J lost 1 base; unmatched junction nucleotides: 22. Germline CDR1 is MNHEY and CDR2 is SMNVEV (reference sequence).

This clonotype has more than one count but fewer than ten. The gene calls are TRBV7-9 and TRBJ2-3; D unclear. Per germline, CDR1 SEHNR and CDR2 FQNEAQ (reference sequence). The germline V and J ends were trimmed by 7 bases and 6 bases, with 8 bases remaining between them. The CDR3 has 11 amino acids. CDR3: CASNGRDTQYF. The CDR3 nucleotides read TGTGCCAGCAATGGCCGGGATACGCAGTATTTT.

This clonotype was recorded a few times. DNA for the CDR3: TGTGCCAGCAACCACGCAGGGGGACCCTACGAGCAGTACTTC. Protein product: CASNHAGGPYEQYF. The chain couples TRBV7-9 to TRBJ2-7, with 7 bases identical to TRBD1. Germline V gives CDR1 SEHNR, CDR2 FQNEAQ (reference sequence). V dropped 7 bases and J dropped 2; count of bases not matched to a gene: 8. The CDR3 is 14 residues long.

For this clonotype: The germline gene is not matched at one end of the junction; a read error may be the cause. This chain connects TRBV7-9 to TRBJ2-3; 14 nucleotides agree with TRBD2. The germline CDR1 and CDR2 sequences are SEHNR and FQNEAQ (reference sequence). The CDR3 extends over 13 amino acids. The CDR3 reads CASSLAGTSGRHF. CDR3 nucleotide sequence: TGTGCCAGCAGCTTAGCGGGGACTAGCGGGAGACATTTT.

Of note for this clonotype: Sequence at one end of the junction differs from germline and may be a read error. The chain is built from TRBV6-1 and TRBJ1-1; D not resolved. The germline gives CDR1 MNHNS, CDR2 SASEGT. The length of the CDR3 is 13 residues. The CDR3 reads CASSGQPNTEALF. The CDR3 coding sequence is TGTGCCAGCAGTGGGCAACCGAACACTGAAGCTCTCTTT.

The table lists this clonotype with a few counts. V and J are TRBV20-1 and TRBJ2-2; 8 bases map to TRBD2. This CDR3 contains 13 residues. Germline V gives CDR1 DFQATT, CDR2 SNEGSKA (reference sequence). CDR3 residues: CSLREGVTGELFF. The CDR3 DNA reads TGCAGCCTCCGGGAGGGCGTCACCGGGGAGCTGTTTTTT.

This clonotype is labeled medium-sized. V usage is TRBV20-1 and J usage is TRBJ1-2; D call uncertain. With 6 bases removed from V and 2 bases from J, the gap between germline ends came to 13 bases. This CDR3 spans 13 amino acids. Germline loops: CDR1 DFQATT, CDR2 SNEGSKA (reference sequence). For the CDR3, the DNA is TGCAGTGCCGTAGGGTCGAGAAACTATGGCTACACCTTC. Protein product: CSAVGSRNYGYTF.

The chain has TRBV2 and TRBJ2-7; D ambiguous. This CDR3 is 12 amino acids long. Per the germline V gene, CDR1 is SNHLY and CDR2 is FYNNEI. The V and J ends lost 7 bases and 4 bases respectively, with 11 bases between them. CDR3 protein: CASTESRYEQYF. CDR3 in DNA: TGTGCCAGCACAGAGTCAAGATACGAGCAGTACTTC.

This clonotype came up a few times. V and J are TRBV7-9 and TRBJ2-3; no clear D gene. Germline-derived CDR1 and CDR2 are SEHNR and FQNEAQ (reference sequence). This CDR3 region has 14 residues. V gave up 0 bases and J gave up 1 base, with 5 bases separating them. DNA of the CDR3: TGTGCCAGCAGCTTAGCGCCTGGCACAGATACGCAGTATTTT. Residues: CASSLAPGTDTQYF.

This clonotype was seen a few times. The V call is TRBV6-1, the J call TRBJ2-3; D gene unclear. This CDR3 region has 14 residues. V lost 6 bases to trimming and J lost 5 bases, with 15 bases between them. Germline V gene sequence: CDR1 MNHNS, CDR2 SASEGT. The DNA for the CDR3 is TGTGCCAGCAGAGACGGGCTTTCTGGAGATACGCAGTATTTT. Translation gives CASRDGLSGDTQYF.

This chain links TRBV19 with TRBJ2-2; D gene unclear. V lost 6 bases, J lost 3 bases, and 5 bases lay in between. The CDR3 has 12 amino acids. Germline-derived CDR1 and CDR2 are LNHDA and SQIVND (reference sequence). CDR3 amino acids: CASSIYTGELFF. The CDR3 nucleotides are TGTGCCAGTAGCATATACACCGGGGAGCTGTTTTTT.

The genes are TRBV7-3 and TRBJ2-5; 8 nucleotides align to TRBD2. Germline V gene sequence: CDR1 SGHTA, CDR2 FQGTGA. The V gene end was trimmed by 5 bases and the J gene end by 1 base; junction bases not matched to a gene: 0. The CDR3 is 13 residues long. Here the CDR3 DNA reads TGTGCCAGCAGCGGGACTAGCCAAGAGACCCAGTACTTC. This codes for CASSGTSQETQYF.